The clone carrying this T cell receptor beta chain was counted at least ten times. Source material for PBMCs was over 7.5 ml fresh peripheral blood. This record comes from a study of T cells in Graves' hyperthyroidism and ophthalmopathy. Amplification targeted TCR beta CDR3 regions from RNA transcripts. First-round RT-PCR with HTBI primers amplified the TCR CDR3 region. TCRdb re-called the multiplex PCR reads through MiXCR, storing one row per CDR3 protein. The table includes more than 350,000 distinct CDR3 sequences, nearly 15% detected once. This clonotype originated in an older woman with Graves' ophthalmopathy. Sequenced input: blood.

CDR3 DNA sequence: TGTGCCAGCAGGGGTACCGGGACAGCGAACACTGAAGCTTTCTTT. The encoded protein is CASRGTGTANTEAFF. The chain recombines TRBV3-1 with TRBJ1-1; 7 nucleotides line up with TRBD1. The CDR3 loop spans 15 amino acids. The germline V gene encodes CDR1 LGHDT and CDR2 YNNKEL (reference sequence). V trimming: 6 bases; J trimming: 1 base; junction bases outside the gene matches: 8.